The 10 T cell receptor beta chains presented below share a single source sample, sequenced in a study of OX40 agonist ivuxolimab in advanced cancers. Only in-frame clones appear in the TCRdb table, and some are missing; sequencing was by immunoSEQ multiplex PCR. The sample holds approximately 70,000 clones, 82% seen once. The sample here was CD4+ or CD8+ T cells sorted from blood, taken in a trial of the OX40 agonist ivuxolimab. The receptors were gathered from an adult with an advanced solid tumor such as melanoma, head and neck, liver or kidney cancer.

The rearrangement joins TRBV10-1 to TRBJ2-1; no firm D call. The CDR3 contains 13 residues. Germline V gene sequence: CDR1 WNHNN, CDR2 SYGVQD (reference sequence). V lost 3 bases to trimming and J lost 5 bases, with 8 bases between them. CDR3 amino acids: CASSDPPNNEQFF. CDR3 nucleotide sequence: TGCGCCAGCAGTGACCCACCCAACAATGAGCAGTTCTTC.

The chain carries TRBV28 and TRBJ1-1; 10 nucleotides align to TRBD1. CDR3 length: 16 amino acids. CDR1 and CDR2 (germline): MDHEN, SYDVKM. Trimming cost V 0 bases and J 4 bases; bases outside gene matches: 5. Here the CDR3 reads CASSLWTGGTVTEAFF. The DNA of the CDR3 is TGTGCCAGCAGTTTATGGACAGGGGGCACGGTCACTGAAGCTTTCTTT.

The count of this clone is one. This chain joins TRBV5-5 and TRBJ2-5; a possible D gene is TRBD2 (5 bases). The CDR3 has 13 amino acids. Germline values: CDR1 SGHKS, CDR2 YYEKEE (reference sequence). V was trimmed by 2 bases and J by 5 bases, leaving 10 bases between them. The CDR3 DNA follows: TGTGCCAGCAGCTTCTACCCGGGGGAGACCCAGTACTTC. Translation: CASSFYPGETQYF. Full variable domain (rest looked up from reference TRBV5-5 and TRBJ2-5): DAGVTQSPTHLIKTRGQQVTLRCSPISGHKSVSWYQQVLGQGPQFIFQYYEKEERGRGNFPDRFSARQFPNYSSELNVNALLLGDSALYLCASSFYPGETQYFGPGTRLLVL.

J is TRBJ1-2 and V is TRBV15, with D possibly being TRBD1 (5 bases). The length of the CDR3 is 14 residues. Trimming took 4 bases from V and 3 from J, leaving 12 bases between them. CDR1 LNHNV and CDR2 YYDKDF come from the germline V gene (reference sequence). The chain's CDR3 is CATSKAGADYGYTF. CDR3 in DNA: TGTGCCACCAGCAAGGCCGGGGCGGACTATGGCTACACCTTC.

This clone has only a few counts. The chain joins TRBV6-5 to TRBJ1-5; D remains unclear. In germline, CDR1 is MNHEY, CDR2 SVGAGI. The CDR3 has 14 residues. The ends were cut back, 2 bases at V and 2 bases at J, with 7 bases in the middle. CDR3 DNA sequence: TGTGCCAGCAGTTACGCTCGAGGCAATCAGCCCCAGCATTTT. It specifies CASSYARGNQPQHF.

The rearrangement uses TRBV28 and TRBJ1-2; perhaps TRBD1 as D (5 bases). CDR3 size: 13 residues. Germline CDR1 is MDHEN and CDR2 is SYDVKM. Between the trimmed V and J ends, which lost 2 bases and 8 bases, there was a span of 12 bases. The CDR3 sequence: CASSLVGLGGYTF. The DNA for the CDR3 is TGTGCCAGCAGTTTAGTGGGGCTGGGCGGCTACACCTTC.

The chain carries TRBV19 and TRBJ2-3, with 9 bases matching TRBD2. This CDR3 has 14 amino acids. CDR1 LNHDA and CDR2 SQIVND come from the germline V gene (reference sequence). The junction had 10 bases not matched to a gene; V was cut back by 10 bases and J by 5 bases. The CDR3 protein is CATRFSGSGDTQYF. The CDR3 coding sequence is TGTGCCACTCGGTTTAGCGGGAGTGGAGATACGCAGTATTTT.

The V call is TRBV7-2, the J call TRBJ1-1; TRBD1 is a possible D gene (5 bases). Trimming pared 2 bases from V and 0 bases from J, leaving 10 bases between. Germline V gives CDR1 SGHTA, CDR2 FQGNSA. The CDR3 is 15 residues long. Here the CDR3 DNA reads TGTGCCAGCAGCTTAAGCGGGGCCATGAACACTGAAGCTTTCTTT. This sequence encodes CASSLSGAMNTEAFF. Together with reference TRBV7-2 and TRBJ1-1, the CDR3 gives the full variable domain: GAGVSQSPSNKVTEKGKDVELRCDPISGHTALYWYRQSLGQGLEFLIYFQGNSAPDKSGLPSDRFSAERTGGSVSTLTIQRTQQEDSAVYLCASSLSGAMNTEAFFGQGTRLTVV.

DNA of the CDR3: TGCGCCAGCAGCCCTTCGGGACAGGGCTTTTACGAGCAGTACTTC. The encoded protein is CASSPSGQGFYEQYF. The chain joins TRBV5-1 to TRBJ2-7; the match to TRBD1 covers 9 bases. Germline CDR1 reads SGHRS; CDR2 reads YFSETQ. This CDR3 spans 15 amino acids. J was trimmed by 4 bases and V by 4 bases; bases with no gene match: 9.

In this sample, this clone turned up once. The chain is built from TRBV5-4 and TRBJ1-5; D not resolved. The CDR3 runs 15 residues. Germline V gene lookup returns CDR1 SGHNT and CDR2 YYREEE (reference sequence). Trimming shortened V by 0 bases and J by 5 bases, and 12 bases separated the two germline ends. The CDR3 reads CASSLGPQEHQPQHF. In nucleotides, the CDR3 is TGTGCCAGCAGCTTGGGTCCCCAGGAGCATCAGCCCCAGCATTTT.